This entry concerns a single T cell receptor beta chain. The entry originates in a study of OX40 agonist ivuxolimab in advanced cancers. About the research overall: Enrolled patients in dose escalation had cancers that were hepatocellular carcinoma, melanoma, renal cell or head and neck cancer. Patients with prior anti-PD-1, anti-PD-L1 or anti-CTLA-4 therapy were eligible; approximately 37% had some.

The assay was immunoSEQ multiplex PCR, and TCRdb's table has in-frame clones only and misses some. This table has some 43,000 clones, roughly 85% appearing once. V was pared by 6 bases and J by 6 bases, with 26 bases between. This CDR3 is built from 18 residues. The germline gives CDR1 ENHRY, CDR2 SYGVKD. The sequenced sample was CD4+ or CD8+ T cells sorted from blood, obtained in a trial of the OX40 agonist ivuxolimab. The TCR was taken from an adult with an advanced solid tumor such as melanoma, head and neck, liver or kidney cancer. V and J are TRBV10-3 and TRBJ2-2; possible D gene TRBD2, 5 bases. This chain's CDR3 is CAIRDPSEGPQFPGELFF. The DNA for the CDR3 is TGTGCCATCAGGGATCCTTCAGAGGGCCCGCAGTTCCCCGGGGAGCTGTTTTTT.